Listed here are 19 T cell receptor beta chains from one sample, sequenced in a study of CD4 T cells in relation to SARS-CoV-2 and coronaviruses. Sequencing used immunoSEQ multiplex PCR; TCRdb keeps in-frame clones, though not all of them. The profile shows about 22,000 clones, around 74% of them singletons. Unexposed donor CD4+ T cells date from about 2011-2018, before the COVID-19 pandemic. The cells were cultured for roughly 11 days before CD4+ T cells were isolated. The antigens for these receptors are not known. The specimen was CD4+ T cells from PBMCs, cultured in vitro. These receptors originate from a human donor in good health.

CDR3 DNA sequence: TGTGCTAGTGGTCCCGTCCCAGGGTCTTTCCACTACGAGCAGTACTTC. Protein product: CASGPVPGSFHYEQYF. J is TRBJ2-7 and V is TRBV12-5, with a tentative D call TRBD1 (5 bases). The CDR3 contains 16 residues. Trimming took off 5 bases at V and 3 bases at J, with 20 bases between the two ends. Germline V gene lookup returns CDR1 LGHNT and CDR2 FRNRAP.

This chain uses TRBV11-2 with TRBJ1-6; D unresolved. The CDR3 extends over 12 amino acids. V was clipped by 3 bases and J by 14 bases, with 11 bases between them. Germline V gives CDR1 SGHAT, CDR2 FQNNGV. The CDR3 bases are TGTGCCAGCAGCTTTCAATACGGAACCCTCCACTTT. As protein: CASSFQYGTLHF.

This clone showed up just once. The chain combines TRBV5-1 with TRBJ2-7; 9 bases match TRBD1. Germline values: CDR1 SGHRS, CDR2 YFSETQ. The CDR3 sequence is 15 residues long. With 3 bases clipped from V and 2 bases from J, the junction kept 6 bases outside the gene matches. The DNA of the CDR3 is TGCGCCAGCAGCTCGAAACAGGGGGCCACCTACGAGCAGTACTTC. It is translated as CASSSKQGATYEQYF.

V gene TRBV3-1 (or the pseudogene TRBV3-2) combines with J gene TRBJ2-7, with no clear D. The germline V gene has CDR1 LGHDT and CDR2 YNNKEL (reference sequence). The length of the CDR3 is 12 residues. Trimming shortened V by 5 bases and J by 4 bases, and 9 bases separated the two germline ends. CDR3 sequence (DNA): TGTGCCAGCAGCTCCCTTTTATACGAGCAGTACTTC. This gives the protein CASSSLLYEQYF.

The chain links TRBV7-9 to TRBJ2-7; 7 bases are shared with TRBD1. CDR3 size: 14 residues. The ends lost 5 bases at V and 3 bases at J; junction bases unmatched: 7. Germline CDR1 is SEHNR and CDR2 is FQNEAQ (reference sequence). The chain's CDR3 is CASSPWDRIYEQYF. In DNA, the CDR3 is TGTGCCAGCAGCCCGTGGGACAGAATCTACGAGCAGTACTTC.

The rearrangement links TRBV3-1 (or the pseudogene TRBV3-2) to TRBJ2-1, with D possibly being TRBD2 (5 bases). The CDR3 is 16 amino acids. The germline V gene encodes CDR1 LGHDT and CDR2 YNNKEL (reference sequence). The V end lost 0 bases, the J end lost 0 bases, and 9 bases lay between the germline ends. CDR3 loop: CASSQDWRSSYNEQFF. CDR3 nucleotides: TGTGCCAGCAGCCAAGACTGGAGGAGCTCCTACAATGAGCAGTTCTTC.

The chain has TRBV6-6 and TRBJ2-2; D is uncertain. CDR3 length equals 15 residues. Germline CDR1 is MNHNY and CDR2 is SVGAGI (reference sequence). V lost 0 bases and J lost 0, with 5 bases in between. The CDR3 DNA reads TGTGCCAGCAGTTACTCCCCGGCGAACACCGGGGAGCTGTTTTTT. It is translated as CASSYSPANTGELFF.

The V and J genes are TRBV24-1 and TRBJ2-3, with no clear D. Germline V gene lookup returns CDR1 KGHDR and CDR2 SFDVKD. The germline V and J ends were trimmed by 0 bases and 1 base, with 10 bases remaining between them. The CDR3 runs to 16 residues. CDR3 sequence reads: CATSDLKFGGTDTQYF. In DNA, the CDR3 is TGTGCCACCAGTGATTTGAAGTTTGGCGGCACAGATACGCAGTATTTT.

The chain couples TRBV27 to TRBJ2-1; tentatively, D is TRBD2 (5 bases). Trimming pared 10 bases from V and 2 bases from J, leaving 15 bases between. From germline, CDR1 is MNHEY and CDR2 SMNVEV (reference sequence). This CDR3 is built from 14 residues. The CDR3 region has the DNA TGTGCCACATCACTAGAGGCCCCCTACAATGAGCAGTTCTTC. Residues: CATSLEAPYNEQFF.

This clone came up once. The rearrangement links TRBV30 to TRBJ1-2, with 7 bases aligning to TRBD1. The germline V gene encodes CDR1 GTSNPN and CDR2 SVGIG (reference sequence). The CDR3 runs to 13 residues. The V and J ends lost 5 bases and 6 bases, in that order; junction bases with no gene match: 9. CDR3 amino acids: CAWRAGGVDGYTF. CDR3 bases: TGTGCCTGGCGGGCAGGGGGAGTGGATGGCTACACCTTC.

This clone was found a few times. The gene calls are TRBV2 and TRBJ2-1; 7 nucleotides align to TRBD2. The CDR3 spans 15 residues. Germline assignment: CDR1 SNHLY and CDR2 FYNNEI. Unmatched junction bases numbered 10, after V lost 7 bases and J lost 4 bases. The CDR3 loop reads CASTLREGYYNEQFF. The CDR3 DNA sequence: TGTGCCAGCACTTTGAGGGAGGGATATTACAATGAGCAGTTCTTC.

CDR3 DNA: TGTGCCAGCAGCCCCAACGCGGGGGGACAAGAGACCCAGTACTTC. Its translation: CASSPNAGGQETQYF. The rearrangement joins TRBV9 to TRBJ2-5, with TRBD2 identical over 8 bases. From germline, CDR1 is SGDLS and CDR2 YYNGEE. This CDR3 is built from 15 residues. V dropped 4 bases and J dropped 2; count of bases not matched to a gene: 7.

V is TRBV10-3 and J is TRBJ2-5, with 15 positions matching TRBD2. CDR3 length: 17 residues. The germline gives CDR1 ENHRY, CDR2 SYGVKD. V lost 7 bases, J lost 5 bases, and 11 bases stayed unmatched. The CDR3 coding sequence is TGTGCCATCACTGCCGGGACTAGCGGGGGGCTGAGCGAGACCCAGTACTTC. Translated: CAITAGTSGGLSETQYF.

This chain connects TRBV5-5 to TRBJ2-1; TRBD2 aligns across 15 bases. This CDR3 has 17 residues. The junction had 8 bases not matched to a gene; V was cut back by 3 bases and J by 7 bases. CDR1 and CDR2 from the germline V gene are SGHKS and YYEKEE (reference sequence). The CDR3 sequence is CASSSGLAGGLKNEQFF. Here the CDR3 DNA reads TGTGCCAGCAGCTCCGGACTAGCGGGAGGGCTAAAAAATGAGCAGTTCTTC.

The chain uses TRBV20-1 and TRBJ2-7; D perhaps matches TRBD2 (5 bases). Germline V gives CDR1 DFQATT, CDR2 SNEGSKA (reference sequence). The CDR3 has 11 amino acids. V was trimmed by 7 bases and J by 3 bases, leaving 10 bases between them. CDR3 bases: TGCAGTGTTGGGGAGAGCTACGAGCAGTACTTC. This gives the protein CSVGESYEQYF.

The chain couples TRBV5-1 to TRBJ2-1; D might be TRBD1 (5 bases). This CDR3 is built from 14 residues. CDR1 SGHRS and CDR2 YFSETQ come from the germline V gene. Trimming cost V 3 bases and J 3 bases, with 10 bases left between them. CDR3 loop: CASSSDTIYNEQFF. In DNA form, the CDR3 reads TGCGCCAGCAGCTCGGACACTATCTACAATGAGCAGTTCTTC.

The chain is built from TRBV19 and TRBJ2-2; D is unresolved. Germline lookup yields CDR1 LNHDA and CDR2 SQIVND (reference sequence). There are 13 residues in the CDR3. Trimming removed 6 bases at V and 4 bases at J, with 9 bases between. The DNA for the CDR3 is TGTGCCAGTAGGTGGGCAGGCACCGGGGAGCTGTTTTTT. Its translation is CASRWAGTGELFF.

This chain connects TRBV12-3 or TRBV12-4 to TRBJ2-1, with D maybe TRBD1 (6 bases). Trimming pared 5 bases from V and 7 bases from J, leaving 12 bases between. The CDR3 runs 13 residues. In DNA, the CDR3 is TGTGCCAGCAGTCCGCATACAGGGAATGAGCAGTTCTTC. It translates to CASSPHTGNEQFF.

The V gene is TRBV6-6, the J gene TRBJ1-2; D remains ambiguous. Trimming cost V 4 bases and J 3 bases, with 6 bases left between them. The CDR3 covers 12 residues. Germline V gene sequence: CDR1 MNHNY, CDR2 SVGAGI (reference sequence). This CDR3 is CASSFDYYGYTF. In DNA, the CDR3 is TGTGCCAGCAGTTTCGATTACTATGGCTACACCTTC.